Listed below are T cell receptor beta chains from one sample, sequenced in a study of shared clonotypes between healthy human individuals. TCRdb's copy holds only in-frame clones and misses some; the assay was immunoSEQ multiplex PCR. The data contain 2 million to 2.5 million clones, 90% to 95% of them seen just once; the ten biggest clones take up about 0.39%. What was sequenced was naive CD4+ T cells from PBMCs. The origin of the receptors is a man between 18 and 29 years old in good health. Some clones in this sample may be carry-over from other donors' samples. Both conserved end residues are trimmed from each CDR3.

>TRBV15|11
ATSRDFTDIQY
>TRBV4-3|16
ASSPPGTSGDSYNEQF
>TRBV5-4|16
ASSRRQLLAGNTDTQY
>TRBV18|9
ASARATEAF
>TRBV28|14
ASSLDLGRRNTEAF
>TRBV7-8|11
ASSPSLTETQY
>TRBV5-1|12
ASSLAHRDYGYT
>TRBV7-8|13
ASSLGGRGQETQY
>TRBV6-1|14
ASSEARAGGDYGYT
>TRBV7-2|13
ASSLSGSSGREQY
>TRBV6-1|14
ASSDWADRRVYEQF
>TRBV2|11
ASTKEVAETQY
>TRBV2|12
ASSAQGSADTQY
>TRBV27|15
ASKGTGGFIMNTEAF
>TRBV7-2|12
ASSPRGSSYEQY
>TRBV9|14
ASSEETGTGFYEQY
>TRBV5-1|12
ASSLFPGGQPQH
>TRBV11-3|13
ASSFGRARGETQY
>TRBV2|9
ASKGSGTQY
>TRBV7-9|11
ASSRRQGAKLF
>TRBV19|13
ASSPSEGRIYEQY
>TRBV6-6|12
ASALRGLNTEAF
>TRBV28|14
ASSLDKGTARREQF
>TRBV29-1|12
SVGLTSGSYEQY
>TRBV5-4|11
ASSYPGRPTQF
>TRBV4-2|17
ASSQDASREAGSYNEQF
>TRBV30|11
AWSVWAGEGYT
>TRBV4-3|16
ASSQEAAREGRFYEQY
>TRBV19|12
ASHADRGQEKLF
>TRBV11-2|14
ASSLRTGGSGNTIY
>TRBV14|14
ASSQDHAGGRETQY
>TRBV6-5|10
ASSGSSYEQY
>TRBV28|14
ASSSWLAGVNNEQF
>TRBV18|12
ASSADRVTYEQY
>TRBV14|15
ASSQQTSGTPYNEQF
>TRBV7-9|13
ASSLRTGGGSPLH
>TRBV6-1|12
AITPTFMNTEAF
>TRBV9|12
ASSVGVGKETQY
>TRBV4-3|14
ASSQDREHTGNTIY
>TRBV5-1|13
ASSIGGQGNYGYT
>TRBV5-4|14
ASSLWPRDITYEQY
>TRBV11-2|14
ASSLVAGGIKETQY
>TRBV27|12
ASSFGWSNQPQH
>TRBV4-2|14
ASSLGAETLFYGYT
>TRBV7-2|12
ASSRGLAGGPEF
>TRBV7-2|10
ASSSPWTEAF
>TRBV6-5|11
ASSYGGFYGYT
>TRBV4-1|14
ASSQDIGGAQETQY
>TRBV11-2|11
ASSFAEGAEAF
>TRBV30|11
AWSVGLQETQY
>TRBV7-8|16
ASSNRGYRAIGIYGYT
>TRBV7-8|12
ASSLGHRTDTQY
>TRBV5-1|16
ASSLDASGSAPDYEQY